A selection of T cell receptor beta chains follows, all from one sample in a study of blood T cell repertoires in COVID-19. Some clones are missing from TCRdb's copy, which holds only in-frame ones; the method was immunoSEQ multiplex PCR. The table shows 350,000 to 400,000 clones, with approximately 84% occurring only once. Sequenced: PBMCs or T cells enriched from blood (not recorded which). These TCRs come from a woman aged 30 to 39 who had recovered from COVID-19. Each CDR3 is given with its conserved first and last residue. D genes are given only for firm matches. Not every row has a clone size; where given, it reads once, few, many or a size class.

clone_size | d_call | j_call | v_call | cdr3_aa | cdr3_nt
NA | NA | TRBJ1-1 | TRBV5-1 | CASSPYFPHEAFF | TGCGCCAGCAGCCCCTATTTCCCCCATGAAGCTTTCTTT
few | TRBD1 | TRBJ1-4 | TRBV5-4 | CASSWDRGREKLFF | TGTGCCAGCAGCTGGGACAGGGGGAGGGAAAAACTGTTTTTT
NA | NA | TRBJ1-2 | TRBV19 | CASAPKTAYGYTF | TGTGCCAGCGCCCCCAAGACAGCGTATGGCTACACCTTC
NA | NA | TRBJ2-3 | TRBV19 | CASNSGSANTDTQYF | TGTGCCAGTAACAGCGGTTCGGCGAACACAGATACGCAGTATTTT
NA | NA | TRBJ2-3 | TRBV5-4 | CASSFSMTDTQYF | TGTGCCAGCAGCTTTAGTATGACAGATACGCAGTATTTT
NA | NA | TRBJ1-2 | TRBV5-1 | CASSLGQDFTNYGYTF | TGCGCCAGCAGCTTGGGGCAGGACTTTACTAACTATGGCTACACCTTC
NA | NA | TRBJ1-1 | TRBV29-1 | CSVVAENTEAFF | TGCAGCGTTGTTGCAGAAAACACTGAAGCTTTCTTT
NA | NA | TRBJ2-5 | TRBV7-6 | CASSLGAEWGRGETQYF | TGTGCCAGCAGCTTAGGCGCCGAGTGGGGTCGGGGGGAGACCCAGTACTTC
few | TRBD2 | TRBJ2-1 | TRBV4-2 | CASSQTGDLRLAGSYNEQFF | TGTGCCAGCAGCCAGACGGGGGACTTAAGACTAGCGGGGTCATACAATGAGCAGTTCTTC
NA | NA | TRBJ1-2 | TRBV12-3/TRBV12-4 | CASTPRQGDGYTF | TGTGCCAGCACCCCACGTCAGGGCGATGGCTACACCTTC
NA | TRBD2 | TRBJ2-1 | TRBV6-4 | CASSDGTRDYNEQFF | TGTGCCAGCAGTGACGGGACTAGAGACTACAATGAGCAGTTCTTC
NA | NA | TRBJ1-2 | TRBV30 | CALDSNYGYTF | TGTGCCTTGGACAGTAACTATGGCTACACCTTC
NA | NA | TRBJ1-2 | TRBV12-3/TRBV12-4 | CASSLRYYGYTF | TGTGCCAGCAGTTTACGTTACTATGGCTACACCTTC
NA | TRBD2 | TRBJ2-1 | TRBV19 | CASSTVAGAYNEQFF | TGTGCCAGTAGTACCGTAGCGGGAGCCTACAATGAGCAGTTCTTC
NA | NA | TRBJ1-2 | TRBV6-5 | CASSSVSMRVNYGYTF | TGTGCCAGCAGTTCGGTGTCTATGAGGGTTAACTATGGCTACACCTTC
few | TRBD2 | TRBJ2-1 | TRBV7-3 | CASSNPWSSKRGAVF | TGTGCCAGCAGCAACCCCTGGTCTAGTAAGCGGGGGGCGGTCTTC
once | NA | TRBJ1-2 | TRBV30 | CAWSVMSYGYTF | TGTGCCTGGAGTGTCATGTCCTACGGCTACACCTTC
NA | TRBD1 | TRBJ1-1 | TRBV2 | CASSGLRDRSMNTEAFF | TGTGCCAGCAGCGGCCTCCGGGACAGATCGATGAACACTGAAGCTTTCTTT
NA | NA | TRBJ1-1 | TRBV5-4 | CASSALQGLNTEAFF | TGTGCCAGCAGCGCCCTACAGGGACTGAACACTGAAGCTTTCTTT
NA | NA | TRBJ1-2 | TRBV4-1 | CASSQDRGIDYGYTF | TGCGCCAGCAGCCAAGATCGGGGGATCGACTATGGCTACACCTTC
NA | TRBD2 | TRBJ2-7 | TRBV18 | CASSSELAGTYEQYF | TGTGCCAGCTCCAGCGAACTAGCGGGGACCTACGAGCAGTACTTC
once | NA | TRBJ2-7 | TRBV19 | CASSSGASYEQYF | TGTGCCAGTAGTTCAGGGGCCTCCTACGAGCAGTACTTC
NA | TRBD1 | TRBJ2-2 | TRBV10-3 | CAISGQGAATGELFF | TGTGCCATCAGCGGACAGGGGGCGGCCACCGGGGAGCTGTTTTTT
NA | NA | TRBJ1-1 | TRBV2 | CASSEARGTREAFF | TGTGCCAGCAGTGAAGCGCGGGGGACACGCGAAGCTTTCTTT
NA | TRBD2 | TRBJ2-2 | TRBV2 | CASSRTSGGPSTGELFF | TGTGCCAGCAGTAGGACTAGCGGGGGCCCAAGCACCGGGGAGCTGTTTTTT
NA | TRBD1 | TRBJ1-2 | TRBV28 | CASSIQGENYGYTF | TGTGCCAGCAGCATACAGGGGGAAAACTATGGCTACACCTTC
NA | TRBD1 | TRBJ2-1 | TRBV27 | CASSLDRGGVQFF | TGTGCCAGCAGTTTAGACAGGGGGGGTGTGCAGTTCTTC
NA | NA | TRBJ1-6 | TRBV14 | CASSQDWPNSPLHF | TGTGCCAGCAGCCAAGATTGGCCTAATTCACCCCTCCACTTT
NA | TRBD2 | TRBJ2-7 | TRBV27 | CASSSLAGGTYEQYF | TGTGCCAGCAGTTCACTAGCGGGAGGGACCTACGAGCAGTACTTC
NA | TRBD2 | TRBJ2-1 | TRBV6-6 | CASSYPSGSSYNEQFF | TGTGCCAGCAGTTACCCAAGCGGGAGCTCCTACAATGAGCAGTTCTTC
NA | TRBD1 | TRBJ1-1 | TRBV28 | CASSFSGQALNTEAFF | TGTGCCAGCAGTTTTTCGGGACAGGCATTAAACACTGAAGCTTTCTTT
NA | TRBD2 | TRBJ2-1 | TRBV3-1/TRBV3-2 | CASSILAGANEQFF | TGTGCCAGCAGCATACTAGCGGGAGCCAATGAGCAGTTCTTC
once | TRBD2 | TRBJ2-7 | TRBV28 | CASSLGTSGTEQYF | TGTGCCAGCAGTCTCGGGACTAGCGGGACCGAGCAGTACTTC
NA | TRBD1 | TRBJ2-1 | TRBV7-8 | CASSLIPGQGANEQFF | TGTGCCAGCAGCTTAATTCCGGGACAGGGGGCGAATGAGCAGTTCTTC
NA | TRBD1 | TRBJ2-7 | TRBV6-5 | CASGHRDRSYEQYF | TGTGCCAGCGGACACCGGGACAGATCCTACGAGCAGTACTTC